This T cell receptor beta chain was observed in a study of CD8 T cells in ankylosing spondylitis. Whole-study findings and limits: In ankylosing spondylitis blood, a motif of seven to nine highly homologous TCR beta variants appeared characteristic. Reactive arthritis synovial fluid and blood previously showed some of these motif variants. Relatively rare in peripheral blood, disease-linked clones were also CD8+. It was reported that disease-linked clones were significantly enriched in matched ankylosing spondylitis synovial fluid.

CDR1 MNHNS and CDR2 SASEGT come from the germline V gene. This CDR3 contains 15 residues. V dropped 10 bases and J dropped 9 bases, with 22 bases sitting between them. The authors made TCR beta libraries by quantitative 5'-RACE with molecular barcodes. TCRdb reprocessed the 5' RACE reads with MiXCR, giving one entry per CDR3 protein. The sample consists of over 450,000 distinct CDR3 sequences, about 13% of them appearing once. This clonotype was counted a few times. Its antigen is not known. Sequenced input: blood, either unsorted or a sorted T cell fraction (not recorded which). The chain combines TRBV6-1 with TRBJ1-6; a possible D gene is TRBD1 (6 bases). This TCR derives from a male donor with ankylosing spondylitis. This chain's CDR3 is CATKEQGGVGSPLHF. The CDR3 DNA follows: TGTGCCACAAAGGAACAGGGCGGCGTAGGTTCACCCCTCCACTTT.